Each of the 13 T cell receptor beta chains below was sequenced from the same sample in a study of control samples from healthy donors and cancer patients. Assay: immunoSEQ multiplex PCR; the TCRdb copy retains only in-frame clones and omits some. The sample carries about 77,000 clones, 85% to 95% recorded once. Sequencing was done on a sample of blood. The receptors come from a woman in her sixties or seventies in good health.

This clone was seen more than once but under ten times. The chain links TRBV28 to TRBJ1-5; D not certain. Germline V gene lookup returns CDR1 MDHEN and CDR2 SYDVKM. V gave up 6 bases and J gave up 3 bases, with 6 bases separating them. The CDR3 has 12 residues. DNA of the CDR3: TGTGCCAGCAGCCGGGACAATCAGCCCCAGCATTTT. It yields the protein CASSRDNQPQHF.

The chain carries TRBV11-2 and TRBJ1-4; TRBD1 aligns across 8 bases. The V segment lost 1 base and the J segment 5 bases; nucleotides outside the gene matches: 3. This CDR3 region has 15 residues. CDR1 is SGHAT and CDR2 is FQNNGV in the germline V gene. CDR3 in amino acids: CASSLGQGRNEKLFF. CDR3 sequence (DNA): TGTGCCAGCAGCTTAGGACAGGGGAGGAATGAAAAACTGTTTTTT.

The chain has TRBV28 and TRBJ1-5; tentatively, D is TRBD1 (5 bases). Germline-derived CDR1 and CDR2 are MDHEN and SYDVKM. The CDR3 extends over 19 amino acids. V was pared by 4 bases and J by 0 bases, with 22 bases between. Written as DNA, the CDR3 is TGTGCCAGCAGTTCTCAGGGACGGAGAATGTCTTATAGCAATCAGCCCCAGCATTTT. Translated, it gives CASSSQGRRMSYSNQPQHF.

The chain employs TRBV25-1 and TRBJ2-7, with no clear D. V was shortened by 4 bases and J by 3 bases, with 10 bases between the two germline ends. The germline V gene encodes CDR1 MGHDK and CDR2 SYGVNS. The CDR3 loop spans 13 amino acids. DNA for the CDR3: TGTGCCAGCAGTGCCCCCTGGGGCTACGAGCAGTACTTC. Its translation is CASSAPWGYEQYF.

The gene calls are TRBV28 and TRBJ2-7; no firm D call. Germline-derived CDR1 and CDR2 are MDHEN and SYDVKM. The V and J ends lost 4 bases and 7 bases respectively, with 11 bases between them. The CDR3 sequence is 12 residues long. CDR3 loop: CASSSTVGEQYF. CDR3 sequence (DNA): TGTGCCAGCAGTTCCACGGTGGGAGAGCAGTACTTC.

This rearrangement joins TRBV29-1 to TRBJ2-7, with D possibly TRBD1 on 5 matching bases. CDR1 is SQVTM, CDR2 ANQGSEA, per germline. V was pared by 6 bases and J by 1 base, with 7 bases between. The CDR3 consists of 11 residues. This CDR3 is CSVGQSYEQYF. In nucleotides, the CDR3 is TGCAGCGTCGGACAATCCTACGAGCAGTACTTC.

V and J are TRBV28 and TRBJ1-5, with D possibly TRBD1 on 6 matching bases. The length of the CDR3 is 15 residues. The germline V gene encodes CDR1 MDHEN and CDR2 SYDVKM. Deletions cut 6 bases from V and 3 bases from J, with 15 bases between. CDR3 sequence (DNA): TGTGCCAGCAGATTTACCGGGACAAACAATCAGCCCCAGCATTTT. Amino acid sequence: CASRFTGTNNQPQHF.

The chain joins TRBV15 to TRBJ2-2; 10 positions match TRBD1. The CDR3 is made up of 16 amino acids. Germline lookup yields CDR1 LNHNV and CDR2 YYDKDF (reference sequence). With 1 base clipped from V and 4 bases from J, the junction kept 3 bases outside the gene matches. The CDR3 spells CATSRGGTGVTGELFF. CDR3 in DNA: TGTGCCACCAGCAGAGGGGGGACAGGGGTCACCGGGGAGCTGTTTTTT.

The chain recombines TRBV7-3 with TRBJ2-7; D not certain. The CDR3 sequence is 13 residues long. In germline, CDR1 is SGHTA, CDR2 FQGTGA. V lost 0 bases, J lost 9 bases, and 12 bases lay in between. The CDR3 reads CASSLTARDVQYF. CDR3 coding DNA: TGTGCCAGCAGCTTAACGGCTCGTGATGTGCAGTACTTC.

This chain joins TRBV4-1 and TRBJ2-7, with 7 bases fitting TRBD1. Germline V gene sequence: CDR1 MGHRA, CDR2 YSYEKL. The CDR3 consists of 14 residues. V lost 4 bases and J lost 3; bases outside the gene matches: 6. The DNA for the CDR3 is TGCGCCAGCAGCCCACGGGGACAGAACTACGAGCAGTACTTC. This encodes CASSPRGQNYEQYF.

This chain joins TRBV6-6 and TRBJ2-2, with TRBD2 matching over 14 bases. The CDR3 is 20 amino acids. The trim removed 5 bases at V and 5 bases at J, leaving 16 bases unmatched. The germline CDR1 and CDR2 sequences are MNHNY and SVGAGI (reference sequence). The CDR3 sequence: CASSPPSGTSGRGGTGELFF. CDR3 bases: TGTGCCAGCAGTCCCCCGTCCGGGACTAGCGGGAGAGGGGGAACCGGGGAGCTGTTTTTT.

V gene TRBV6-1 combines with J gene TRBJ1-1; unclear D gene. CDR3 length: 14 amino acids. V shed 2 bases and J shed 3 bases, with 10 bases lying between them. From germline, CDR1 is MNHNS and CDR2 SASEGT. The CDR3 protein is CASSEPGGYTEAFF. The CDR3, as DNA: TGTGCCAGCAGTGAACCTGGAGGGTACACTGAAGCTTTCTTT.

The chain recombines TRBV28 with TRBJ1-3; 7 nucleotides align to TRBD1. V trimming: 2 bases; J trimming: 3 bases; junction bases outside the gene matches: 1. This CDR3 comprises 14 residues. Germline V lookup: CDR1 MDHEN, CDR2 SYDVKM. CDR3 in DNA: TGTGCCAGCAGTTTAGACAGGGTTGGAAACACCATATATTTT. Its protein is CASSLDRVGNTIYF.